There are a few counts of the clone carrying this T cell receptor beta chain. The antigen is undetermined. The V gene lost 6 bases and the J gene lost 3 bases, with 6 bases spanning the gap. The CDR3 has 10 amino acids. Germline-derived CDR1 and CDR2 are DFQATT and SNEGSKA (reference sequence). Genomic DNA, serving as template, underwent TCR beta VDJ and CDR3 profiling. TCRdb itself ran the reads through MiXCR, one entry per CDR3 protein. The sample has 150,000 to 200,000 distinct CDR3 sequences; about 60% are singletons. This entry comes from a study of CD8+CD57+ T cells in acquired aplastic anemia. In the study overall: An average of roughly 2.9 ug of DNA was obtained from sorted CD4+ and CD8+ cells. The study obtained 9.5 million to 12 million reads on average for CD4+ cells from healthy donors.

Study-level results: The number of CD8+ CDR3 sequences shared by patients and controls was about 27.

The gene calls are TRBV20-1 and TRBJ2-7; D remains ambiguous. The sequence was obtained from a human donor in good health. Material for sequencing was sorted CD4+, CD8+, or CD8+CD57+ T cells (not recorded which) from PBMCs. The CDR3 bases are TGCAGTGCCTACAACTACGAGCAGTACTTC. Amino acid sequence: CSAYNYEQYF.